This T cell receptor beta chain came from a study of T cells after posttransplantation cyclophosphamide. The study's findings and limits: Skin or GI-infiltrating T cells shared few TRB sequences with blood.

The CDR3 sequence is 18 residues long. The germline V and J ends were trimmed by 2 bases and 3 bases, with 22 bases remaining between them. CDR1 and CDR2 (germline): LNHDA, SQIVND (reference sequence). This clone was counted at least ten times. As yet, its antigen is unknown. Sequencing was performed with immunoSEQ multiplex PCR; in TCRdb, only in-frame clones are kept and a portion is missing. The sample yields some 40,000 clones, without any singletons. On the day of bone marrow donation, the related graft donor provided peripheral blood. The sequence was obtained from a man between 35 and 55 years old in good health, CMV-negative, and a related stem cell transplant donor. This sequence joins TRBV19 and TRBJ1-1; D may be TRBD1 (6 bases). The sequencing input was PBMCs. CDR3 in DNA: TGTGCCAGTAGTATATGGCCCGTAGTCAGGGGTACGGACACTGAAGCTTTCTTT. Protein product: CASSIWPVVRGTDTEAFF.